These 21 T cell receptor beta chains originate from one sample sequenced in a study of T-cell reconstitution after alpha-beta-depleted transplantation in children. Regarding the study as a whole: Counts and diversity of T cells one year after transplant came mostly from newly produced T cells.

These TCRs are of unknown antigen specificity. Preparation of the TCRbeta library used unique molecular identifiers. TCRdb processed the PCR reads anew with MiXCR; each CDR3 protein has one entry. The sample carries about 300,000 distinct CDR3 sequences, over 7.5% recorded once. The sample in question was peripheral blood, obtained 360 days after TCRalphabeta/CD19-depleted stem cell transplant. The origin of the receptors is a female patient aged 2-9 years who had a stem cell transplant for Fanconi anemia, so the T cells may come from the graft donor.

The chain uses TRBV5-4 and TRBJ2-1; 8 positions agree with TRBD2. This CDR3 has 17 residues. CDR1 SGHNT and CDR2 YYREEE come from the germline V gene (reference sequence). Trimming cost V 5 bases and J 0 bases; bases outside gene matches: 10. CDR3 loop: CASRPEVAGYSYNEQFF. DNA for the CDR3: TGTGCCAGCAGACCCGAGGTAGCGGGGTACTCCTACAATGAGCAGTTCTTC.

This clonotype was counted ten times or more. V usage is TRBV5-1 and J usage is TRBJ1-2; D is unclear. Germline CDR1 is SGHRS and CDR2 is YFSETQ. The CDR3 sequence is 13 residues long. Trimming removed 0 bases at V and 1 base at J, with 4 bases between. The CDR3 sequence: CASSLDNNYGYTF. In DNA form, the CDR3 reads TGCGCCAGCAGCTTGGACAATAACTATGGCTACACCTTC.

The chain couples TRBV14 to TRBJ2-2; D call uncertain. Trimming pared 1 base from V and 4 bases from J, leaving 7 bases between. Per the germline V gene, CDR1 is SGHDN and CDR2 is FVKESK. CDR3 length: 14 amino acids. CDR3 in DNA: TGTGCCAGCAGCCAAGTAAGGAGCACCGGGGAGCTGTTTTTT. It is translated as CASSQVRSTGELFF.

This clonotype showed up many times. The chain has TRBV29-1 and TRBJ2-3; maybe TRBD1 (5 bases). V was shortened by 4 bases and J by 0 bases, with 11 bases between the two germline ends. Looked up from germline, CDR1 is SQVTM and CDR2 is ANQGSEA. CDR3 length equals 14 residues. CDR3 sequence reads: CSVAGSWSTDTQYF. The CDR3 DNA follows: TGCAGCGTTGCAGGGTCCTGGAGCACAGATACGCAGTATTTT.

The J gene is TRBJ1-5, the V gene TRBV28; 7 bases are a match to TRBD1. Germline lookup yields CDR1 MDHEN and CDR2 SYDVKM. CDR3 size: 12 residues. V dropped 9 bases and J dropped 4; count of bases not matched to a gene: 3. As DNA, the CDR3 is TGTGCCAGTACAGGGGAGAATCAGCCCCAGCATTTT. Translating gives CASTGENQPQHF.

The chain has TRBV5-1 and TRBJ2-3, with TRBD2 matching 9 bases. This CDR3 has 15 residues. The V and J ends lost 5 bases and 2 bases, in that order; junction bases with no gene match: 6. Germline assignment: CDR1 SGHRS and CDR2 YFSETQ. The CDR3 loop is CASRPAGGSTDTQYF. The CDR3 DNA reads as TGCGCCAGCAGACCAGCGGGGGGTTCCACAGATACGCAGTATTTT.

In its sample, this clonotype was seen many times. J is TRBJ2-1 and V is TRBV20-1; 8 bases are shared with TRBD1. Germline V CDR1 and CDR2: DFQATT, SNEGSKA (reference sequence). This CDR3 has 16 residues. The V gene end was trimmed by 1 base and the J gene end by 0 bases; junction bases not matched to a gene: 5. The CDR3 nucleotides are TGCAGTGCTAGAGTCCGGACAGGGAGCTCCTACAATGAGCAGTTCTTC. This translates into CSARVRTGSSYNEQFF.

The V gene is TRBV6-2 or TRBV6-3, the J gene TRBJ1-2, with D unclear. The V gene lost 5 bases and the J gene lost 4 bases, with 8 bases spanning the gap. Germline assignment: CDR1 MNHEY and CDR2 SVGEGT. There are 12 residues in the CDR3. The CDR3 nucleotides read TGTGCCAGCAGTCAGACCAGCTATGGCTACACCTTC. Amino acids: CASSQTSYGYTF.

In its sample, this clonotype was seen many times. The chain recombines TRBV28 with TRBJ1-6; 9 bases fit TRBD1. The V segment lost 5 bases and the J segment 8 bases; nucleotides outside the gene matches: 7. The germline gives CDR1 MDHEN, CDR2 SYDVKM. CDR3 size: 15 residues. The CDR3, as DNA: TGTGCCAGCAGTCCGGGACAGGGCCCTTATTCACCCCTCCACTTT. Protein sequence: CASSPGQGPYSPLHF.

This clonotype has at least ten counts. The chain joins TRBV5-1 to TRBJ2-2; D is perhaps TRBD2 (6 bases). The ends were cut back, 5 bases at V and 4 bases at J, with 15 bases in the middle. The CDR3 spans 15 residues. The V gene's germline CDR1 is SGHRS and CDR2 YFSETQ. CDR3: CASRLLEGLTGELFF. The CDR3 DNA follows: TGCGCCAGCAGACTATTGGAGGGGCTCACCGGGGAGCTGTTTTTT. Combining the CDR3 with reference TRBV5-1 and TRBJ2-2 gives the whole variable domain KAGVTQTPRYLIKTRGQQVTLSCSPISGHRSVSWYQQTPGQGLQFLFEYFSETQRNKGNFPGRFSGRQFSNSRSEMNVSTLELGDSALYLCASRLLEGLTGELFFGEGSRLTVL.

This clonotype was recorded at least ten times. This chain's CDR3 is CASSYITQETQYF. In nucleotides, the CDR3 is TGTGCCAGCAGTTACATCACCCAAGAGACCCAGTACTTC. This rearrangement joins TRBV2 to TRBJ2-5; D unclear. Germline values: CDR1 SNHLY, CDR2 FYNNEI. Trimming stripped 5 bases from V and 1 base from J, with 8 bases between. The CDR3 runs to 13 residues. The variable domain in full, with the rest retrieved from reference TRBV2 and TRBJ2-5, is EPEVTQTPSHQVTQMGQEVILRCVPISNHLYFYWYRQILGQKVEFLVSFYNNEISEKSEIFDDQFSVERPDGSNFTLKIRSTKLEDSAMYFCASSYITQETQYFGPGTRLLVL.

This clonotype showed up many times. The V gene is TRBV7-3, the J gene TRBJ2-3; the D gene is possibly TRBD1 (6 bases). The CDR3 extends over 15 amino acids. Germline CDR1 and CDR2: SGHTA and FQGTGA. V was pared by 3 bases and J by 2 bases, with 12 bases between. The CDR3 here is CASSLGAPSTDTQYF. The CDR3 DNA reads TGTGCCAGCAGCTTGGGGGCACCTTCCACAGATACGCAGTATTTT.

The sample holds many counts of this clonotype. The chain links TRBV12-3 or TRBV12-4 to TRBJ2-3; no clear D gene. Trimming shortened V by 3 bases and J by 2 bases, and 9 bases separated the two germline ends. The CDR3 totals 14 residues. Here the CDR3 reads CASSFFRSTDTQYF. The DNA for the CDR3 is TGTGCCAGCAGTTTCTTTCGGTCCACAGATACGCAGTATTTT.

This clonotype was counted only a few times. V and J are TRBV7-9 and TRBJ1-1; 12 nucleotides agree with TRBD1. Germline V gene lookup returns CDR1 SEHNR and CDR2 FQNEAQ (reference sequence). J gave up 7 bases and V 0 bases, and 9 bases lay outside the gene matches. This CDR3 has 17 amino acids. CDR3 amino acids: CASSLAGQGARRVEAFF. CDR3 in DNA: TGTGCCAGCAGCTTAGCGGGACAGGGGGCCCGGCGGGTTGAAGCTTTCTTT.

This clonotype was counted between two and nine times. J is TRBJ1-1 and V is TRBV6-2 or TRBV6-3; D unclear. Trimming left V 0 bases short and J 6 bases short, with 11 bases between. Germline CDR1 reads MNHEY; CDR2 reads SVGEGT. The length of the CDR3 is 14 residues. CDR3 nucleotides: TGTGCCAGCAGTTACTCGATAGGGTTCGCTGAAGCTTTCTTT. This translates into CASSYSIGFAEAFF.

The CDR3 reads CATSRDIRHYGYTF. DNA of the CDR3: TGTGCCACCAGCAGAGATATTCGACACTATGGCTACACCTTC. This chain connects TRBV15 to TRBJ1-2; D unclear. Per germline, CDR1 LNHNV and CDR2 YYDKDF (reference sequence). Deletions cut 0 bases from V and 3 bases from J, with 8 bases between. The CDR3 is made up of 14 amino acids.

V usage is TRBV7-3 and J usage is TRBJ2-1; a weak D match, TRBD2 (5 bases). Germline V gives CDR1 SGHTA, CDR2 FQGTGA. This CDR3 contains 14 residues. V was trimmed by 3 bases and J by 8 bases, leaving 14 bases between them. The CDR3 here is CASSFVAGGDEQFF. The DNA for the CDR3 is TGTGCCAGCAGCTTTGTGGCGGGTGGCGATGAGCAGTTCTTC.

This clonotype was picked up a small number of times. This rearrangement joins TRBV7-3 to TRBJ2-2; the D gene is possibly TRBD2 (6 bases). Trimming pared 5 bases from V and 5 bases from J, leaving 15 bases between. This CDR3 comprises 15 residues. The germline V gene encodes CDR1 SGHTA and CDR2 FQGTGA. The CDR3 sequence: CASSPSHSGTGELFF. In DNA form, the CDR3 reads TGTGCCAGCAGCCCGAGCCATAGCGGAACCGGGGAGCTGTTTTTT. The variable domain in full, completed from reference TRBV7-3 and TRBJ2-2, reads GAGVSQTPSNKVTEKGKYVELRCDPISGHTALYWYRQSLGQGPEFLIYFQGTGAADDSGLPNDRFFAVRPEGSVSTLKIQRTERGDSAVYLCASSPSHSGTGELFFGEGSRLTVL.

This clonotype showed up many times. The genes are TRBV20-1 and TRBJ2-1; a weak D match, TRBD2 (6 bases). V lost 7 bases and J 3 bases, leaving 16 bases between the germline ends. The CDR3 has 14 amino acids. Per the germline V gene, CDR1 is DFQATT and CDR2 is SNEGSKA (reference sequence). CDR3 loop: CSGGLLAVYNEQFF. CDR3 in DNA: TGCAGTGGCGGGCTACTAGCTGTCTACAATGAGCAGTTCTTC.

This clonotype occurred a few times. The genes are TRBV7-2 and TRBJ1-4, with 9 bases aligning to TRBD1. This CDR3 spans 16 amino acids. Per the germline V gene, CDR1 is SGHTA and CDR2 is FQGNSA. J gave up 10 bases and V 0 bases, and 9 bases lay outside the gene matches. The CDR3 protein is CASSLARGQGIVKLFF. The CDR3 bases are TGTGCCAGCAGCTTAGCGCGGGGACAGGGTATCGTAAAACTGTTTTTT.

This clonotype was counted a few times. The chain carries TRBV28 and TRBJ1-5; D is unclear. The CDR3 is made up of 13 amino acids. The germline V gene encodes CDR1 MDHEN and CDR2 SYDVKM. Trimming removed 3 bases from V and 4 bases from J, with 7 bases in between. CDR3 in DNA: TGTGCCAGCAGTTTCCAGGCGAATCAGCCCCAGCATTTT. Amino acids: CASSFQANQPQHF.